The 22 T cell receptor beta chains below were found in one sample sequenced in a study of STAT5B mutations in CD4+ large granular lymphocyte leukemia. Clones were sequenced by immunoSEQ multiplex PCR, and TCRdb holds only the in-frame ones, with some missing. The sample shows some 34,000 clones, 80% to 90% of them seen only once. Sample: CD4+ T cells from blood buffy coats. These receptors all come from a human donor in good health.

The rearrangement links TRBV18 to TRBJ2-7; D gene ambiguous. The ends were cut back, 0 bases at V and 2 bases at J, with 5 bases in the middle. The CDR3 totals 13 residues. The germline gives CDR1 KGHSH, CDR2 LQKENI. The CDR3 reads CASSPPRTYEQYF. CDR3 DNA: TGTGCCAGCTCACCACCTCGAACCTACGAGCAGTACTTC.

This chain links TRBV7-6 with TRBJ2-1, with no clear D. Germline CDR1 reads SGHVS; CDR2 reads FNYEAQ. The ends were cut back, 5 bases at V and 0 bases at J, with 17 bases in the middle. The CDR3 consists of 17 residues. The CDR3 DNA sequence: TGTGCCAGCAGCCTAGGACCGATTAGGAGCTCCTACAATGAGCAGTTCTTC. It specifies CASSLGPIRSSYNEQFF. The whole variable domain, remainder taken from reference TRBV7-6 and TRBJ2-1, is GAGVSQSPRYKVTKRGQDVALRCDPISGHVSLYWYRQALGQGPEFLTYFNYEAQQDKSGLPNDRFSAERPEGSISTLTIQRTEQRDSAMYRCASSLGPIRSSYNEQFFGPGTRLTVL.

The chain carries TRBV6-5 and TRBJ1-2; the D gene is possibly TRBD1 (6 bases). CDR3 length equals 13 residues. Looked up from germline, CDR1 is MNHEY and CDR2 is SVGAGI. V was pared by 2 bases and J by 8 bases, with 12 bases between. Written as DNA, the CDR3 is TGTGCCAGCAGTTACGGGACAACGGGAGGCTACACCTTC. Protein: CASSYGTTGGYTF.

This chain links TRBV18 with TRBJ2-3; tentative D call: TRBD1 (6 bases). The CDR3 totals 16 residues. Trimming removed 5 bases from V and 4 bases from J, with 19 bases in between. CDR1 is KGHSH, CDR2 LQKENI, per germline. CDR3 nucleotide sequence: TGTGCCAGCTCATCAGGTGGGATGGGGGCCGCAGATACGCAGTATTTT. As protein: CASSSGGMGAADTQYF. The full variable domain, its missing parts supplied by reference TRBV18 and TRBJ2-3, is NAGVMQNPRHLVRRRGQEARLRCSPMKGHSHVYWYRQLPEEGLKFMVYLQKENIIDESGMPKERFSAEFPKEGPSILRIQQVVRGDSAAYFCASSSGGMGAADTQYFGPGTRLTVL.

V gene TRBV5-6 combines with J gene TRBJ1-5; 7 bases agree with TRBD1. J gave up 6 bases and V 0 bases, and 12 bases lay outside the gene matches. CDR1 is SGHDT and CDR2 is YYEEEE in the germline V gene. This CDR3 region has 17 residues. CDR3 amino acids: CASSLGGARGGTQPQHF. CDR3 DNA sequence: TGTGCCAGCAGCTTGGGGGGAGCCAGGGGGGGCACTCAGCCCCAGCATTTT. Using reference TRBV5-6 and TRBJ1-5 for the parts outside the CDR3, the full variable domain is DAGVTQSPTHLIKTRGQQVTLRCSPKSGHDTVSWYQQALGQGPQFIFQYYEEEERQRGNFPDRFSGHQFPNYSSELNVNALLLGDSALYLCASSLGGARGGTQPQHFGDGTRLSIL.

The V and J genes are TRBV2 and TRBJ1-1; no clear D gene. The CDR3 spans 13 residues. The ends were cut back, 8 bases at V and 3 bases at J, with 13 bases in the middle. Germline V gene sequence: CDR1 SNHLY, CDR2 FYNNEI. The CDR3 spells CASRGPRDTEAFF. The CDR3 DNA is TGTGCCAGCCGAGGACCTCGGGACACTGAAGCTTTCTTT.

This clone showed up just a few times. The chain recombines TRBV7-2 with TRBJ1-3; no clear D gene. The CDR3 totals 15 residues. Trimming stripped 5 bases from V and 0 bases from J, with 11 bases between. Germline V gives CDR1 SGHTA, CDR2 FQGNSA. The CDR3 here is CASSPTSLSGNTIYF. CDR3 DNA sequence: TGTGCCAGCAGCCCGACATCACTCTCTGGAAACACCATATATTTT.

This rearrangement joins TRBV5-4 to TRBJ1-2; no clear D gene. This CDR3 spans 13 amino acids. CDR1 and CDR2 from the germline V gene are SGHNT and YYREEE (reference sequence). V dropped 0 bases and J dropped 4 bases, with 7 bases sitting between them. Here the CDR3 DNA reads TGTGCCAGCAGCTTGGTAGGGATCTATGGCTACACCTTC. This codes for CASSLVGIYGYTF.

This clone was counted only a few times. The rearrangement joins TRBV2 to TRBJ1-4; D is ambiguous. The CDR3 sequence is 14 residues long. The V and J ends lost 2 bases and 4 bases respectively, with 8 bases between them. Germline V CDR1 and CDR2: SNHLY, FYNNEI. CDR3 DNA sequence: TGTGCCAGCAGTGAATTGCAGATTAATGAAAAACTGTTTTTT. This gives the protein CASSELQINEKLFF.

The sample holds a few counts of this clone. The rearrangement joins TRBV23-1 to TRBJ2-1, with D hard to call. TRBV23-1 falls under the ORF class, with uncertain function. The CDR3 loop spans 11 amino acids. The V end was cut by 5 bases, the J end by 8 bases, with 7 bases between. Written as DNA, the CDR3 is TGCGCCAGCAGTGAAATCCATGAGCAGTTCTTC. Translated, it gives CASSEIHEQFF.

V gene TRBV5-1 combines with J gene TRBJ2-1; no definite D call. Germline assignment: CDR1 SGHRS and CDR2 YFSETQ. Between the trimmed V and J ends, which lost 2 bases and 1 base, there was a span of 1 base. This CDR3 is built from 12 residues. The CDR3 nucleotides are TGCGCCAGCAGCTTATCCTACAATGAGCAGTTCTTC. Encoded protein: CASSLSYNEQFF. The full variable domain, completed using reference TRBV5-1 and TRBJ2-1, is KAGVTQTPRYLIKTRGQQVTLSCSPISGHRSVSWYQQTPGQGLQFLFEYFSETQRNKGNFPGRFSGRQFSNSRSEMNVSTLELGDSALYLCASSLSYNEQFFGPGTRLTVL.

CDR3: CASSIGGGEKLFF. DNA for the CDR3: TGTGCCAGTAGTATTGGGGGCGGGGAAAAACTGTTTTTT. The V gene is TRBV19, the J gene TRBJ1-4; D is perhaps TRBD1 (6 bases). The V end was cut by 3 bases, the J end by 8 bases, with 10 bases between. Germline-derived CDR1 and CDR2 are LNHDA and SQIVND (reference sequence). The CDR3 has 13 amino acids.

The chain joins TRBV7-6 to TRBJ2-2; 9 nucleotides match TRBD2. V was clipped by 1 base and J by 0 bases; unmatched bases: 3. The CDR3 consists of 17 residues. From germline, CDR1 is SGHVS and CDR2 FNYEAQ. CDR3 residues: CASSLGVAGANTGELFF. The CDR3 region has the DNA TGTGCCAGCAGCTTAGGGGTAGCGGGAGCGAACACCGGGGAGCTGTTTTTT.

This chain connects TRBV7-3 to TRBJ2-1; perhaps TRBD1 as D (5 bases). Germline CDR1 SGHTA, CDR2 FQGTGA. V was cut by 2 bases and J by 4 bases, with 12 bases left in between. This CDR3 is 15 amino acids long. The CDR3: CASSLGQGPYNEQFF. DNA of the CDR3: TGTGCCAGCAGCTTAGGGCAGGGTCCTTACAATGAGCAGTTCTTC.

The chain couples TRBV7-3 to TRBJ1-1, with 10 bases aligning to TRBD1. Germline V gene sequence: CDR1 SGHTA, CDR2 FQGTGA. The CDR3 loop spans 15 amino acids. Trimming removed 3 bases from V and 1 base from J; junction bases left unmatched: 2. CDR3 loop: CASSLTGGGNTEAFF. DNA of the CDR3: TGTGCCAGCAGCTTGACAGGGGGCGGGAACACTGAAGCTTTCTTT.

The rearrangement joins TRBV5-6 to TRBJ2-5; weak D call: TRBD1 (6 bases). This CDR3 has 18 amino acids. Germline V gene lookup returns CDR1 SGHDT and CDR2 YYEEEE. The V and J ends lost 1 base and 2 bases respectively, with 21 bases between them. CDR3 region: CASSLSAWWDNIQETQYF. The DNA for the CDR3 is TGTGCCAGCAGCTTGTCGGCGTGGTGGGACAATATTCAAGAGACCCAGTACTTC.

In this sample, this clone turned up a few times. The rearrangement uses TRBV4-1 and TRBJ1-2; D not certain. V was clipped by 3 bases and J by 0 bases, with 8 bases between them. This CDR3 comprises 14 residues. Germline lookup yields CDR1 MGHRA and CDR2 YSYEKL. CDR3 in amino acids: CASSHPVANYGYTF. The DNA for the CDR3 is TGCGCCAGCAGCCATCCGGTAGCTAACTATGGCTACACCTTC.

As DNA, the CDR3 is TGTGCCATCAGTGCCCGGGGATACACCGGGGAGCTGTTTTTT. It yields the protein CAISARGYTGELFF. The chain is built from TRBV10-3 and TRBJ2-2, with TRBD2 as a possible D gene (5 bases). The CDR3 covers 14 residues. Germline assignment: CDR1 ENHRY and CDR2 SYGVKD. Trimming stripped 4 bases from V and 3 bases from J, with 9 bases between.

This clone was observed a handful of times. The chain combines TRBV4-3 with TRBJ2-6, with TRBD1 matching over 10 bases. Germline trimming cut 1 base from V and 2 bases from J; bases unmatched to any gene: 5. Germline lookup yields CDR1 LGHNA and CDR2 YSLEER. This CDR3 has 18 amino acids. CDR3 sequence (DNA): TGCGCCAGCAGCCAAGCACCGACAGGGGGCGCTGGGGCCAACGTCCTGACTTTC. It translates to CASSQAPTGGAGANVLTF.

This clone has a single count. The chain links TRBV2 to TRBJ1-2; TRBD1 agrees at 7 bases. CDR3 size: 14 residues. In germline, CDR1 is SNHLY, CDR2 FYNNEI. V lost 2 bases to trimming and J lost 4 bases; unmatched junction nucleotides: 4. The CDR3 reads CASSETRTGYGYTF. The CDR3 nucleotides read TGTGCCAGCAGTGAAACTAGGACAGGCTATGGCTACACCTTC.

The chain links TRBV6-1 to TRBJ2-3; D perhaps matches TRBD2 (5 bases). V was pared by 2 bases and J by 2 bases, with 11 bases between. The CDR3 runs 15 residues. From germline, CDR1 is MNHNS and CDR2 SASEGT. The CDR3 nucleotides are TGTGCCAGCAGTGAAATGGCGGGCAACACAGATACGCAGTATTTT. It yields the protein CASSEMAGNTDTQYF.

The V and J genes are TRBV20-1 and TRBJ2-3; no firm D call. V was pared by 7 bases and J by 3 bases, with 5 bases between. In germline, CDR1 is DFQATT, CDR2 SNEGSKA (reference sequence). The CDR3 sequence is 10 residues long. The CDR3 here is CSDPTDTQYF. DNA for the CDR3: TGCAGTGATCCTACAGATACGCAGTATTTT.